This T cell receptor (beta chain) derives from a study of cytomegalovirus exposure and HLA in healthy donors. Study-wide background: Membership in the Caucasian-associated ancestry cluster was found for around 85% of approximately 400 genotyped donors.

Findings and limits, study-wide: Reportedly, HLA-A and HLA-B alleles of most subjects were accurately predicted from TCR beta. After further analysis at a later stage, some 15,000 TCR beta sequences were associated with HLA alleles at 0.05 false discovery rate. TCR beta V- and J-gene trimming was later associated with a missense DCLRE1C variant.

In regard to this clone: No antigen is known for it.

V gave up 6 bases and J gave up 5 bases, with 13 bases separating them. CDR1 is MNHEY, CDR2 SVGAGI, per germline. The CDR3 contains 13 residues. Researchers ran the PCR with 60 Vbeta and 13 Jbeta primers. Clones were read by immunoSEQ multiplex PCR, and TCRdb kept only the in-frame ones, dropping some. This sample has more than 150,000 clones, with less than 90% found just once. The sequenced material came from PBMCs. This clonotype was sampled from a girl aged 5-17 years in good health and CMV-seropositive. The chain joins TRBV6-5 to TRBJ2-5, with a possible D match to TRBD1 (5 bases). CDR3 protein: CASRQTVRETQYF. The CDR3 DNA sequence: TGTGCCAGCAGACAGACAGTCCGGGAGACCCAGTACTTC.